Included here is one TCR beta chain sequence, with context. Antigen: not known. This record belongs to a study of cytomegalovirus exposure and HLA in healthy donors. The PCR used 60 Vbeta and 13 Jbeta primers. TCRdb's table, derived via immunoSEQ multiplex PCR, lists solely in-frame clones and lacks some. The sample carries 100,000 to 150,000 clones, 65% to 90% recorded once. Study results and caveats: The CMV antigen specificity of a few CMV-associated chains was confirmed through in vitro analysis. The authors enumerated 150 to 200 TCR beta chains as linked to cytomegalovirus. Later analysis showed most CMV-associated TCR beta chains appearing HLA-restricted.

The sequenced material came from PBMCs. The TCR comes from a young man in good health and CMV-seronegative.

CDR3 bases: TGTGCCAGCAGTGAAGGACAGGGATATTCACCCCTCCACTTT. Protein sequence: CASSEGQGYSPLHF. The V gene is TRBV2, the J gene TRBJ1-6, with TRBD1 matching 7 bases. V lost 1 base and J lost 8; bases outside the gene matches: 2. CDR3 size: 14 residues. Germline V gives CDR1 SNHLY, CDR2 FYNNEI.